This entry is about one T cell receptor beta chain. The CDR3 has 16 amino acids. Germline lookup yields CDR1 LGHNA and CDR2 YNFKEQ. The J segment lost 5 bases and the V segment lost 5 bases, leaving 12 bases of the junction unmatched. The data originate from a study of cytomegalovirus exposure and HLA in healthy donors. 13 Jbeta primers and 60 Vbeta primers were used for the PCR. The repertoire was sequenced with immunoSEQ multiplex PCR; TCRdb's copy has only in-frame clones and lacks some. The sample carries some 150,000 clones, roughly four fifths recorded once. The material sequenced was PBMCs. This sequence originates from a male donor in good health and CMV-seronegative. The chain couples TRBV4-2 to TRBJ2-1; 7 nucleotides agree with TRBD2. In DNA form, the CDR3 reads TGTGCCAGCAGCGCACCGGCTGCGGGGGAGGACAATGAGCAGTTCTTC. This gives the protein CASSAPAAGEDNEQFF.